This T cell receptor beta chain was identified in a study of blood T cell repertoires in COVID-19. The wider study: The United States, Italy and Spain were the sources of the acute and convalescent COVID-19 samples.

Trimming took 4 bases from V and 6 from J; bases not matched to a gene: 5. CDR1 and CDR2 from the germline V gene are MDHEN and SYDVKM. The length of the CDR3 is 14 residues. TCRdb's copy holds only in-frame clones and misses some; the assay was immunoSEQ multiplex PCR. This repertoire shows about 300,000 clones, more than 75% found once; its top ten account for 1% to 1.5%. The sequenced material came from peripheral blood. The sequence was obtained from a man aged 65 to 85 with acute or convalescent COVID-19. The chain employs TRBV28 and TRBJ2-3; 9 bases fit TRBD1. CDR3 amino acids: CASSSGQGRDTQYF. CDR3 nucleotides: TGTGCCAGCAGTTCCGGACAGGGGAGGGATACGCAGTATTTT.